Listed below are T cell receptor beta chains from one sample, sequenced in a study of shared clonotypes between healthy human individuals. TCRdb's copy holds only in-frame clones and misses some; the assay was immunoSEQ multiplex PCR. In the table there are millions of clones, 90% to 95% of which are singletons. Specimen: naive CD4+ T cells sorted from blood. These TCRs come from a man aged 18-30 years in good health. Both conserved end residues are part of each CDR3. A D gene is named only where the DNA matches it firmly.

d_call: NA; j_call: TRBJ1-4; v_call: TRBV10-3; cdr3_aa: CAAAGSYNEKLFF; cdr3_nt: TGTGCCGCGGCAGGTAGCTATAATGAAAAACTGTTTTTT
d_call: TRBD2; j_call: TRBJ2-1; v_call: TRBV14; cdr3_aa: CASSPVGGSQHEQFF; cdr3_nt: TGTGCCAGCAGCCCCGTTGGCGGGAGTCAACATGAGCAGTTCTTC
d_call: NA; j_call: TRBJ2-4; v_call: TRBV15; cdr3_aa: CATSSLLLEARNIQYF; cdr3_nt: TGTGCCACCAGCAGCCTACTTCTGGAGGCGAGAAACATTCAGTACTTC
d_call: TRBD1; j_call: TRBJ2-7; v_call: TRBV5-6; cdr3_aa: CASSLPGTGGYEQYF; cdr3_nt: TGTGCCAGCAGCCTCCCCGGGACAGGGGGTTACGAGCAGTACTTC
d_call: NA; j_call: TRBJ2-5; v_call: TRBV5-6; cdr3_aa: CASSRHTQTQYF; cdr3_nt: TGTGCCAGCAGCCGCCACACCCAGACCCAGTACTTC
d_call: NA; j_call: TRBJ1-4; v_call: TRBV4-3; cdr3_aa: CASSQDQEINEKLFF; cdr3_nt: TGCGCCAGCAGCCAAGATCAGGAGATTAATGAAAAACTGTTTTTT
d_call: NA; j_call: TRBJ2-5; v_call: TRBV18; cdr3_aa: CASSPPSQGGETQYF; cdr3_nt: TGTGCCAGCTCACCACCGAGCCAGGGGGGAGAGACCCAGTACTTC
d_call: NA; j_call: TRBJ1-6; v_call: TRBV30; cdr3_aa: CAWSVVASYNSPLHF; cdr3_nt: TGTGCCTGGAGTGTTGTGGCCTCCTATAATTCACCCCTCCACTTT
d_call: NA; j_call: TRBJ2-2; v_call: TRBV18; cdr3_aa: CASSPWTTNTGELFF; cdr3_nt: TGTGCCAGCTCACCGTGGACAACGAACACCGGGGAGCTGTTTTTT
d_call: NA; j_call: TRBJ2-7; v_call: TRBV6-1; cdr3_aa: CATANSGRDSYEQYF; cdr3_nt: TGTGCCACCGCCAACTCGGGCAGGGACTCCTACGAGCAGTACTTC
d_call: TRBD1; j_call: TRBJ2-4; v_call: TRBV6-1; cdr3_aa: CASSEGYGKTGFKNIQYF; cdr3_nt: TGTGCCAGCAGTGAAGGATACGGGAAGACAGGGTTCAAAAACATTCAGTACTTC
d_call: NA; j_call: TRBJ1-3; v_call: TRBV10-1; cdr3_aa: CASRSAIGNTIYF; cdr3_nt: TGCGCCAGCAGGTCAGCGATTGGAAACACCATATATTTT
d_call: NA; j_call: TRBJ1-1; v_call: TRBV29-1; cdr3_aa: CSVTGRMNTEAFF; cdr3_nt: TGCAGCGTTACAGGGCGCATGAACACTGAAGCTTTCTTT
d_call: NA; j_call: TRBJ1-6; v_call: TRBV18; cdr3_aa: CASSPLGRGSDSPLHF; cdr3_nt: TGTGCCAGCTCACCACTAGGACGGGGCTCGGATTCACCCCTCCACTTT
d_call: NA; j_call: TRBJ2-2; v_call: TRBV6-1; cdr3_aa: CASSQGQKKNTGELFF; cdr3_nt: TGTGCCAGCAGTCAAGGACAGAAAAAGAACACCGGGGAGCTGTTTTTT
d_call: NA; j_call: TRBJ2-7; v_call: TRBV7-2; cdr3_aa: CASSQGGLTGYEQYF; cdr3_nt: TGTGCCAGCAGTCAGGGGGGCCTAACCGGCTACGAGCAGTACTTC
d_call: TRBD1; j_call: TRBJ2-7; v_call: TRBV18; cdr3_aa: CASSPRDTGVHEQYF; cdr3_nt: TGTGCCAGCTCACCTCGTGACACAGGGGTCCACGAGCAGTACTTC
d_call: NA; j_call: TRBJ1-3; v_call: TRBV18; cdr3_aa: CASSPPSGLFGNTIYF; cdr3_nt: TGTGCCAGCTCACCACCATCAGGGCTCTTTGGAAACACCATATATTTT